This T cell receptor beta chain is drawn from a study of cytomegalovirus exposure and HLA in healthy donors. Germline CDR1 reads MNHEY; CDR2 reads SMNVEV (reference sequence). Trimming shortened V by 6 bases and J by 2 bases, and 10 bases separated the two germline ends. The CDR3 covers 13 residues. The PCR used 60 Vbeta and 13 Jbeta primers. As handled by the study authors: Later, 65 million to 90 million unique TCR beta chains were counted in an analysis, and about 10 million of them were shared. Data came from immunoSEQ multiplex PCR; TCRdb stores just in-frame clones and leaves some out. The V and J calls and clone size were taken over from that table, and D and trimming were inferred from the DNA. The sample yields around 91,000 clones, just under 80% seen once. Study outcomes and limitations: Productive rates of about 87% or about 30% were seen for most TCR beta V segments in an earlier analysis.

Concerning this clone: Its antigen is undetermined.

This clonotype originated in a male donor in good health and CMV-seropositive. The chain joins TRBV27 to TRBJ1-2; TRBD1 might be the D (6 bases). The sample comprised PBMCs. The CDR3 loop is CASSYTGNYGYTF. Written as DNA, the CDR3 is TGTGCCAGCAGCTATACAGGGAACTATGGCTACACCTTC.